The text below deals with one T cell receptor (beta chain). This sample was taken from a study of cytomegalovirus exposure and HLA in healthy donors. Germline CDR1 SGHTS, CDR2 YDEGEE. CDR3 length: 17 residues. V was shortened by 0 bases and J by 3 bases, with 15 bases between the two germline ends. The PCR was carried out with 60 Vbeta primers and 13 Jbeta primers. This table comes from immunoSEQ multiplex PCR, and its TCRdb copy is limited to in-frame clones, with some not included. The sample lists some 120,000 clones, 75% to 85% seen once, with roughly 3% in the top ten. Sequences were obtained from PBMCs. The chain employs TRBV5-8 and TRBJ1-4; no firm D call. The TCR was taken from a male donor in good health and CMV-seronegative. The CDR3 region is CASSLGALNQPNEKLFF. The CDR3 DNA sequence: TGTGCCAGCAGCTTGGGGGCCCTCAACCAACCTAATGAAAAACTGTTTTTT.